Described below is a single T cell receptor beta chain sequence and its context. Original methodology: Reference gene primers were amplified, and this amplification served to estimate nucleated cell counts. The method was immunoSEQ multiplex PCR; TCRdb's version includes in-frame clones alone and lacks a portion of them. The DNA gave D and trimming, while V, J and clone size come from that table. The profile shows 120,000 or so clones, 65% to 90% of them singletons. The sample originates from a study of blood T cell repertoires in COVID-19. Study-level information: COVID-19 samples collected from the United States, Italy and Spain covered acute and convalescent phases. The cDNA or gDNA used as material had been derived from T cells, B-cell-depleted T cells, or PBMCs.

The CDR3 sequence is 15 residues long. Trimming took 4 bases from V and 2 from J; bases not matched to a gene: 6. Germline lookup yields CDR1 MGHRA and CDR2 YSYEKL. Sequenced material: peripheral blood. The V and J genes are TRBV4-1 and TRBJ2-5, with TRBD2 matching 8 bases. This clonotype was sampled from an elderly woman with acute or convalescent COVID-19. The DNA for the CDR3 is TGCGCCAGCAGCCCCGGGGGGGCGGGGCAAGAGACCCAGTACTTC. Residues: CASSPGGAGQETQYF.